Following are 2 T cell receptor beta chains from one sample sequenced in a study of beta chain features in type 1 diabetes. The entirety of the isolated RNA underwent reverse transcription, so expressed TCRB transcripts were sequenced. Method: immunoSEQ multiplex PCR; TCRdb's copy keeps in-frame clones and lacks some. The sample yields roughly 300,000 clones, 14% seen once. The sequenced sample consisted of central memory CD4+ T cells from blood. The source is a man aged 30 to 39 in good health.

The chain is built from TRBV5-4 and TRBJ2-1; 7 nucleotides match TRBD1. This CDR3 contains 12 residues. With 4 bases clipped from V and 10 bases from J, the junction kept 5 bases outside the gene matches. The germline V gene encodes CDR1 SGHNT and CDR2 YYREEE (reference sequence). CDR3 residues: CASSQQGWEQFF. CDR3 coding DNA: TGTGCCAGCAGCCAACAGGGGTGGGAGCAGTTCTTC.

The chain combines TRBV5-6 with TRBJ1-2, with D perhaps matching TRBD1 (5 bases). The V gene's germline CDR1 is SGHDT and CDR2 YYEEEE. This CDR3 spans 14 amino acids. With 4 bases removed from V and 4 bases from J, the gap between germline ends came to 14 bases. The CDR3 is CASSLRQPIYGYTF. The CDR3 DNA is TGTGCCAGCAGCCTTAGACAGCCGATCTATGGCTACACCTTC.